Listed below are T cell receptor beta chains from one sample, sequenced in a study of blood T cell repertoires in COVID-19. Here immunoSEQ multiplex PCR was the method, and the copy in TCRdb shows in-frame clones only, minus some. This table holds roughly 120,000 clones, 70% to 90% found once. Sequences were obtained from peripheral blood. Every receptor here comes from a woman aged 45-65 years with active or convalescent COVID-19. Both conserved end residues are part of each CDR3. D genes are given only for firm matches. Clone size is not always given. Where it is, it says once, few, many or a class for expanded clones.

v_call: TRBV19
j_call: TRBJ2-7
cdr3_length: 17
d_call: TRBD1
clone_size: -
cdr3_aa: CASSPGTGRFTHYEQYF
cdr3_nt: TGTGCCAGTAGCCCGGGGACAGGGCGTTTCACCCACTACGAGCAGTACTTC

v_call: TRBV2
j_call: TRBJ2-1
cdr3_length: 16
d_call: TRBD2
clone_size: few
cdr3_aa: CASSVLGSGVYNEQFF
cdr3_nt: TGTGCCAGCAGTGTCCTGGGTAGCGGGGTCTACAATGAGCAGTTCTTC

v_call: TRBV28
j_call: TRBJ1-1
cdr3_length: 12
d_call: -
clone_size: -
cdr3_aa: CASSWELTEAFF
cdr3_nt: TGTGCCAGCAGTTGGGAGCTCACTGAAGCTTTCTTT

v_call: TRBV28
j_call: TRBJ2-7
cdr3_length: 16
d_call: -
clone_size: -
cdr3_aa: CASTPQTGTPVYEQYF
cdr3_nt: TGTGCCAGCACTCCTCAAACCGGGACACCTGTATACGAGCAGTACTTC

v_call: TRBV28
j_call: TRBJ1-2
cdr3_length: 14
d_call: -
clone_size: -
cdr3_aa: CASSSPRGNYGYTF
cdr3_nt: TGTGCCAGCAGTTCTCCACGGGGGAACTATGGCTACACCTTC

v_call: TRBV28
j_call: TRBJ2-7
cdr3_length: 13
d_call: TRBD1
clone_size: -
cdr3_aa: CASSKQGYGEQYF
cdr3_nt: TGTGCCAGCAGTAAACAGGGGTACGGCGAGCAGTACTTC

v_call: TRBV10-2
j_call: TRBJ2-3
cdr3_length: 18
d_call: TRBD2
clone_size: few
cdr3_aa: CASRGFRTSGRGADTQYF
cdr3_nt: TGCGCCAGCAGGGGGTTCCGGACTAGCGGGCGAGGGGCGGATACGCAGTATTTT

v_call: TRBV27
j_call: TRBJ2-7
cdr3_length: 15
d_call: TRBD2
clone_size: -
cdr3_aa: CASSLQRGSWYEQYF
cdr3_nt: TGTGCCAGCAGTTTGCAGCGGGGATCTTGGTACGAGCAGTACTTC

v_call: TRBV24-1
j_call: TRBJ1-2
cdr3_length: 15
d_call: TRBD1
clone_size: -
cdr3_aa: CATSDLKGQVYGYTF
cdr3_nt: TGTGCCACCAGTGATTTGAAGGGACAGGTCTATGGCTACACCTTC

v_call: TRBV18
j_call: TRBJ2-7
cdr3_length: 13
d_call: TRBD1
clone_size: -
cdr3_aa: CASAGQGDYEQYF
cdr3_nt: TGTGCCAGCGCCGGACAGGGGGATTACGAGCAGTACTTC

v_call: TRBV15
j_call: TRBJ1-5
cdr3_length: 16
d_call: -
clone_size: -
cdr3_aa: CATSGGRGYSNQPQHF
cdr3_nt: TGTGCCACCAGCGGCGGGCGGGGTTATAGCAATCAGCCCCAGCATTTT

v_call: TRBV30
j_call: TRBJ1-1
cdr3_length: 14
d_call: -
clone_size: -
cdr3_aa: CAWSVRRANTEAFF
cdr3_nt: TGTGCCTGGAGTGTAAGGCGGGCGAACACTGAAGCTTTCTTT

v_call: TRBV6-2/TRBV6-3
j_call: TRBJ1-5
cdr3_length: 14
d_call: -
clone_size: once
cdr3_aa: CASSDTGSNQPQHF
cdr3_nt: TGTGCCAGCAGCGACACAGGAAGCAATCAGCCCCAGCATTTT

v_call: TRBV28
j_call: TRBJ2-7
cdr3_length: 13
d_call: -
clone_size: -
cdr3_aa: CASATGSSYEQYF
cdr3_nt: TGTGCCAGCGCTACAGGGAGCTCCTACGAGCAGTACTTC

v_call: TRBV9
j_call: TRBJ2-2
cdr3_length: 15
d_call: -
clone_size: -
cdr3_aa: CASSVLGVHTGELFF
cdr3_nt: TGTGCCAGCAGCGTCTTAGGGGTTCACACCGGGGAGCTGTTTTTT

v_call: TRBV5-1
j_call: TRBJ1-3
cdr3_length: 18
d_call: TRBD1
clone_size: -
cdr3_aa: CASSPMGLGQGRGNTIYF
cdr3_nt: TGCGCCAGCAGCCCGATGGGCCTCGGACAGGGTCGAGGAAACACCATATATTTT

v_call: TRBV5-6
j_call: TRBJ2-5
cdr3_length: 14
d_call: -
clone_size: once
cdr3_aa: CASSLALSGETQYF
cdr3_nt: TGTGCCAGCAGCTTGGCTCTCAGTGGAGAGACCCAGTACTTC

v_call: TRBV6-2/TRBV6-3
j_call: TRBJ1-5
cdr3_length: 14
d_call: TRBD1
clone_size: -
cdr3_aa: CASSPTGANQPQHF
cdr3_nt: TGTGCCAGCAGCCCCACAGGGGCCAATCAGCCCCAGCATTTT